In its sample, the clone carrying this TCR beta chain was seen a few times. Its target is not known. The data originate from a study of cytomegalovirus exposure and HLA in healthy donors. General study points: Later, TCR association rates were found to vary by HLA locus, highest for DRB1 and lowest for HLA-C.

Per the germline V gene, CDR1 is SNHLY and CDR2 is FYNNEI. The V and J ends lost 6 bases and 2 bases, in that order; junction bases with no gene match: 6. The CDR3 has 14 amino acids. The primer mix had 60 Vbeta and 13 Jbeta primers. This table comes from immunoSEQ multiplex PCR, and its TCRdb copy is limited to in-frame clones, with some not included. Altogether roughly 110,000 clones are present, 81% being singletons, with the ten largest covering approximately 2%. This TCR came from a man aged 25 to 40 in good health and CMV-seronegative. What was sequenced was PBMCs. This chain links TRBV2 with TRBJ1-1; 7 nucleotides align to TRBD1. CDR3 protein: CASSPGTVNTEAFF. CDR3 nucleotides: TGTGCCAGCAGCCCTGGGACAGTCAACACTGAAGCTTTCTTT.